The present T cell receptor beta chain was sequenced within a study of T cell repertoires in breast cancer (TCRdb year 2016). About the investigation overall: Tumors, lymph nodes and peripheral blood lymphocytes from breast cancer patients, as well as peripheral blood from healthy control donors, were profiled. Most of the 21 patient tumors analyzed for shared TCRs were ER+/PR+. Nine healthy donors, of an age range similar to that of the patients, were included as controls. On average, sequencing produced about 500,000 sequences per sample and about 10 reads per input cell. The study reasoned that TCRs shared between breast cancer patients would target shared antigens, given breast cancer's low mutational burden and rare common mutations. After being minced and digested with Liberase and DNase, tumors and tumor-involved lymph nodes were passed through 70-um and 40-um filters. Tumor-free lymph nodes were processed without enzymatic digestion, and Ficoll was used to separate blood samples.

Summary of the overall study and its limitations: Emulsion RT-PCR was considered qualitative rather than quantitative, because transcript abundance and primer differences skewed the recovery of clones. Fewer than 20 TCR pairs were shared across seven or more patient tumors and rarely found in control blood, suggesting possible tumor specificity. Discarding singleton TCRs and sampling only part of each tumor may have missed genuine antitumor clones. Shared TCRs were encoded by various nucleotide sequences, which suggests selection and expansion based on antigen. Sentinel lymph nodes involved by tumor shared about fourfold more TCRs with matched tumor repertoires than tumor-free nodes did (roughly 8% versus 2%). Shared TCRs showed TRBV7 predominance, possibly reflecting tumor recognition or mispriming bias from eight TRBV7 primers.

Paired alpha-beta TCRs of CD8+ T cells were analyzed using an expanded emulsion RT-PCR method with primers for all TCR V genes. Before emulsion RT-PCR, CD8+ T cells were isolated using a CD8 positive selection kit and then incubated overnight in roughly 9.3 IU/mL IL-2. V loses 6 bases at its end and J loses 4 bases; junction bases beyond the gene matches: 8. Reading from cysteine to phenylalanine, the CDR3 counts 14 amino acids. The entry retains the CDR3 DNA only, 42 bases that are in frame from base 1. CDR1 and CDR2 (MNHEY, SVGEGT) derive from the germline V gene. Relative to its sample, this clonotype is medium-sized (0.01 to 0.1%). No antigen is known for it. Base quality data are lacking; no much larger clone is found one base away. Library creation used emulsion pairing. A second nested PCR with blocking oligos suppressed unpaired genes, then a third nested PCR added Illumina adaptors and barcodes. Each emulsion RT-PCR master mix held roughly 5,000-250,000 T cells and included C-region, Stepout and V-region primers. The Micellula Emulsion and Purification Kit was used to make the emulsions, and Qiagen OneStep RT-PCR reagents were used for RT-PCR. Pooled libraries were sequenced with paired-end 2 x 250 reads on an Illumina MiSeq. The paper's data handling went like this. In Galaxy, read pairs were joined and then clipped at the engineered overlap into separate alpha and beta files, and any unclipped reads were discarded. To assign alpha-beta pairs, the researchers used CompleteTCR, a MiTCR-based pipeline that relies on an R script to link chains sharing read cluster identifiers. TCR sequences seen only once, which were about 1-3.3%, were removed as potential sequencing errors. TCRdb trimmed public reads at Q25 via fastp, called clones via MiXCR and kept in-frame beta chains. Rows with a matching CDR3 protein are joined into one entry that keeps the most common DNA and genes. Here the V and J calls rest on TCRdb's processing, not on the authors' analysis. The sample table contains just under 4,500 distinct CDR3 sequences; only one count was recorded for approximately 40% of them. The ten top clones hold about a third of the sample.

The rearrangement combines TRBV6-2 or TRBV6-3 with TRBJ1-1; 7 bases in the middle match TRBD1. Sample: CD8+ T cells. This TCR was sampled from a pool of human donors with breast cancer or a healthy control (not recorded which). The nucleotides read TGTGCCAGCAGACTAACCGGGACAGCCACTGAAGCTTTCTTT. Its translation is CASRLTGTATEAFF.